The rows below give T cell receptor beta chains drawn from one sample of a study of T cell changes during pregnancy in multiple sclerosis. Sequencing used immunoSEQ multiplex PCR; TCRdb keeps in-frame clones, though not all of them. The sample has about 23,000 clones, approximately 84% seen once. Material: CD8+ T cells from peripheral blood mononuclear cells, obtained after pregnancy. The source is a female donor with multiple sclerosis, enrolled in a pregnancy study. Both conserved end residues are part of each CDR3. The D gene is left open where the match is weak. Clone size is not always given. Where it is, it says once, few, many or a class for expanded clones.

CDR3aa: CAIPLPGTGGSPLHF
CDR3nt: TGTGCCATTCCCTTACCCGGGACAGGGGGGTCACCCCTCCACTTT
abundance: NA
j_gene: TRBJ1-6
v_gene: TRBV27
d_gene: TRBD1

CDR3aa: CASSFQGSSRETQYF
CDR3nt: TGTGCCAGCAGCTTTCAGGGCTCCTCGAGAGAGACCCAGTACTTC
abundance: NA
j_gene: TRBJ2-5
v_gene: TRBV7-2
d_gene: NA

CDR3aa: CASSLIPRTSGIRETQYF
CDR3nt: TGTGCCAGCAGTCTTATACCACGGACTAGCGGGATAAGAGAGACCCAGTACTTC
abundance: NA
j_gene: TRBJ2-5
v_gene: TRBV2
d_gene: TRBD2

CDR3aa: CASSFSALGQNEQFF
CDR3nt: TGTGCCAGCAGCTTCTCAGCTCTAGGTCAGAATGAGCAGTTCTTC
abundance: few
j_gene: TRBJ2-1
v_gene: TRBV7-2
d_gene: NA

CDR3aa: CASSLGAGYGYTF
CDR3nt: TGTGCCAGCAGTTTAGGTGCGGGTTATGGCTACACCTTC
abundance: NA
j_gene: TRBJ1-2
v_gene: TRBV27
d_gene: NA

CDR3aa: CASSLGGWGRTDTQYF
CDR3nt: TGCGCCAGCAGCTTGGGTGGTTGGGGGCGCACAGATACGCAGTATTTT
abundance: NA
j_gene: TRBJ2-3
v_gene: TRBV5-1
d_gene: NA

CDR3aa: CASSLGQGNSPLHF
CDR3nt: TGTGCCAGCAGCTTGGGACAGGGAAATTCACCCCTCCACTTT
abundance: NA
j_gene: TRBJ1-6
v_gene: TRBV5-6
d_gene: TRBD1

CDR3aa: CASSVTGTGGEQYF
CDR3nt: TGTGCCAGCAGTGTCACCGGGACAGGGGGCGAGCAGTACTTC
abundance: NA
j_gene: TRBJ2-7
v_gene: TRBV28
d_gene: TRBD1

CDR3aa: CASKSLLTGWGGYTF
CDR3nt: TGCGCCAGCAAGTCCCTTTTGACAGGGTGGGGTGGCTACACCTTC
abundance: NA
j_gene: TRBJ1-2
v_gene: TRBV5-1
d_gene: TRBD1

CDR3aa: CASGIQGWGSYEQYF
CDR3nt: TGTGCCAGCGGTATACAGGGGTGGGGCTCCTACGAGCAGTACTTC
abundance: NA
j_gene: TRBJ2-7
v_gene: TRBV27
d_gene: TRBD1

CDR3aa: CAISESLGLAGVRMNEQFF
CDR3nt: TGTGCCATCAGTGAGTCCTTAGGACTAGCGGGAGTTCGCATGAATGAGCAGTTCTTC
abundance: NA
j_gene: TRBJ2-1
v_gene: TRBV10-3
d_gene: TRBD2

CDR3aa: CASSLVEVWPTLYEKLFF
CDR3nt: TGTGCCAGCAGCTTAGTGGAGGTCTGGCCGACTCTTTATGAAAAACTGTTTTTT
abundance: NA
j_gene: TRBJ1-4
v_gene: TRBV7-9
d_gene: NA

CDR3aa: CASSFVLGTDTQYF
CDR3nt: TGTGCCAGCAGTTTCGTCCTAGGCACAGATACGCAGTATTTT
abundance: NA
j_gene: TRBJ2-3
v_gene: TRBV28
d_gene: NA

CDR3aa: CASSSTGTIYEQYF
CDR3nt: TGTGCCAGCAGCTCGACAGGGACCATCTACGAGCAGTACTTC
abundance: NA
j_gene: TRBJ2-7
v_gene: TRBV5-6
d_gene: TRBD1

CDR3aa: CASSWNRGRRWGYTF
CDR3nt: TGTGCCAGCAGCTGGAACAGGGGGCGAAGATGGGGCTACACCTTC
abundance: NA
j_gene: TRBJ1-2
v_gene: TRBV7-6
d_gene: TRBD1

CDR3aa: CASSPYNEKLFF
CDR3nt: TGTGCCAGCAGCCCGTATAATGAAAAACTGTTTTTT
abundance: NA
j_gene: TRBJ1-4
v_gene: TRBV7-3
d_gene: NA

CDR3aa: CASSETGFSYEQYF
CDR3nt: TGCGCCAGCAGCGAAACAGGGTTCTCCTACGAGCAGTACTTC
abundance: once
j_gene: TRBJ2-7
v_gene: TRBV5-1
d_gene: NA

CDR3aa: CASSYADSYEQYF
CDR3nt: TGTGCCAGCAGTTACGCGGACTCCTACGAGCAGTACTTC
abundance: NA
j_gene: TRBJ2-7
v_gene: TRBV6-6
d_gene: NA

CDR3aa: CASSLDAGYGYTF
CDR3nt: TGCGCCAGCAGCTTGGACGCGGGTTATGGCTACACCTTC
abundance: NA
j_gene: TRBJ1-2
v_gene: TRBV5-1
d_gene: NA

CDR3aa: CASSLIPPAGLNEKLFF
CDR3nt: TGTGCCAGCAGCTTAATACCGCCCGCTGGACTTAATGAAAAACTGTTTTTT
abundance: NA
j_gene: TRBJ1-4
v_gene: TRBV11-2
d_gene: NA

CDR3aa: CASRDTTGDTGELFF
CDR3nt: TGTGCCAGCAGGGACACGACGGGGGACACCGGGGAGCTGTTTTTT
abundance: NA
j_gene: TRBJ2-2
v_gene: TRBV6-4
d_gene: NA

CDR3aa: CASSQVLGVARGSYEQYF
CDR3nt: TGCGCCAGCAGCCAAGTCTTGGGTGTGGCCCGGGGCTCCTACGAGCAGTACTTC
abundance: NA
j_gene: TRBJ2-7
v_gene: TRBV4-1
d_gene: NA

CDR3aa: CASSLGGGREEQFF
CDR3nt: TGTGCCAGCAGCTTAGGGGGGGGGCGGGAAGAGCAGTTCTTC
abundance: few
j_gene: TRBJ2-1
v_gene: TRBV7-9
d_gene: NA

CDR3aa: CASSVRSGESYEQYF
CDR3nt: TGTGCCAGCAGCGTACGGTCAGGGGAGTCCTACGAGCAGTACTTC
abundance: NA
j_gene: TRBJ2-7
v_gene: TRBV9
d_gene: NA

CDR3aa: CASSQETSGSLQTQYF
CDR3nt: TGTGCCAGCAGTCAAGAAACTAGCGGGAGTTTACAGACCCAGTACTTC
abundance: NA
j_gene: TRBJ2-5
v_gene: TRBV27
d_gene: TRBD2

CDR3aa: CAISAEGILNEKLFF
CDR3nt: TGTGCCATCAGTGCTGAGGGAATTCTGAATGAAAAACTGTTTTTT
abundance: once
j_gene: TRBJ1-4
v_gene: TRBV10-3
d_gene: NA

CDR3aa: CASRLVEAGGPTGELFF
CDR3nt: TGTGCAAGTCGCTTAGTGGAGGCGGGAGGGCCCACCGGGGAGCTGTTTTTT
abundance: NA
j_gene: TRBJ2-2
v_gene: TRBV12-2
d_gene: NA

CDR3aa: CSSSGTVLGEKLFF
CDR3nt: TGCAGCTCTAGCGGGACCGTTCTAGGGGAAAAACTGTTTTTT
abundance: large
j_gene: TRBJ1-4
v_gene: TRBV29-1
d_gene: NA